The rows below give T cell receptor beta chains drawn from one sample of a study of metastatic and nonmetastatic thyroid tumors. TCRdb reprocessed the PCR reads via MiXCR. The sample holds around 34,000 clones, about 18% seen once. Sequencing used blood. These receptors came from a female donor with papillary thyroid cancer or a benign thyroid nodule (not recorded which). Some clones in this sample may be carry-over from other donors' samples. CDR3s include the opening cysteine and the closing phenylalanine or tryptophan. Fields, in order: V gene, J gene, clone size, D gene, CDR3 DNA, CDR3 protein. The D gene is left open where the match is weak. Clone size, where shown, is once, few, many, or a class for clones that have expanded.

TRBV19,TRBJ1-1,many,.,TGTGCCACCAGGCTCCTCCCAGGACGCATGGACACTGAAGCTTTCTTT,CATRLLPGRMDTEAFF
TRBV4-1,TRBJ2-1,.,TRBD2,TGCGCCAGCAGCCAAGGTGGGGGAGGGTTAGGCAATGAGCAGTTCTTC,CASSQGGGGLGNEQFF
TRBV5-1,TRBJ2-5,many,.,TGCGCCAGCAGTCGGACTGGCGGGGTTCAAGAGACCCAGTACTTC,CASSRTGGVQETQYF
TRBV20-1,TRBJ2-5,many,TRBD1,TGCAGTGCTTCGCCCCCACAGGGGGGTTTACGGGAGACCCAGTACTTC,CSASPPQGGLRETQYF
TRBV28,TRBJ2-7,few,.,TGTGCCAGCAGTTTTTCAGGATTTTACGAGCAGTACTTC,CASSFSGFYEQYF
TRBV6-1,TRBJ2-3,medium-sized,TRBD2,TGTGCCAGCAGTGAAACTAGCGGAGGGACAGATACGCAGTATTTT,CASSETSGGTDTQYF
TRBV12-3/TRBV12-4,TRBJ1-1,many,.,TGTGCCAGCAGTTCACAGGGCGGGTCTACTGAAGCTTTCTTT,CASSSQGGSTEAFF
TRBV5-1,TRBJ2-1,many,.,TGCGCCAGCAGGGTCGGGACTGCTAACAATGAGCAGTTCTTC,CASRVGTANNEQFF
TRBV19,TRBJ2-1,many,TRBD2,TGTGCCAGTAGTATAGAACCGAAGACTAGCGGGAGGGCCGACAATGAGCAGTTCTTC,CASSIEPKTSGRADNEQFF
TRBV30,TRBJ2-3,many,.,TGTGCCTGGAGTTTGGGGGCAGATACGCAGTATTTT,CAWSLGADTQYF
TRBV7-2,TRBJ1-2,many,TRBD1,TGTGCCAGCAGCCCAGGGGGAGGGGTGGTTGGCTACACCTTC,CASSPGGGVVGYTF
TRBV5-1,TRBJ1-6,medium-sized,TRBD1,TGCGCCAGCAGCTCCCGGGACAGCTCCTATAATTCACCCCTCCACTTT,CASSSRDSSYNSPLHF
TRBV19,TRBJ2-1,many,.,TGTGCCAGTAGTATGGCAGGGCGATACAATGAGCAGTTCTTC,CASSMAGRYNEQFF
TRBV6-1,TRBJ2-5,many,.,TGTGCCAGCAGTCCCCGGGGGCGGGAGACCCAGTACTTC,CASSPRGRETQYF
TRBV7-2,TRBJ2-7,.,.,TGTGCCAGCAGCTTATCTCACTCCGTGTCCTACGAGCAGTACTTC,CASSLSHSVSYEQYF
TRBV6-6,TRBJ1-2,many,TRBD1,TGTGCCAGCAGTTATTCGACAGGGGTTGGCTACACCTTC,CASSYSTGVGYTF
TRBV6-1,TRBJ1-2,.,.,TGTGCCAGCAGTGAACTAGGGACTCGTGGCTACACCTTC,CASSELGTRGYTF
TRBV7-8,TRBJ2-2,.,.,TGTGCCAGCAGCTTAGCGTGGAGGGCCGGGGAGCTGTTTTTT,CASSLAWRAGELFF
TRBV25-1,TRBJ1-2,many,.,TGTGCCAGCAGTGTGGCAGGGCCCGACGGTGGCTATGGCTACACCTTC,CASSVAGPDGGYGYTF
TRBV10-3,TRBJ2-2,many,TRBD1,TGTGCCGCGACTGGACAGGTGAACACCGGGGAGCTGTTTTTT,CAATGQVNTGELFF
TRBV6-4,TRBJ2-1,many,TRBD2,TGTGCCAGCAGTGACTCGAGAAAAGCGGGAGTAGAAGAAAATGAGCAGTTCTTC,CASSDSRKAGVEENEQFF
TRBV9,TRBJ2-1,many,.,TGTGCCAGCAGCCCCTCCGGGAGCTACAATGAGCAGTTCTTC,CASSPSGSYNEQFF
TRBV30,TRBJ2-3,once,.,TGTGCCTGGAGAAGGTCGGGAAAGTTCAGGTATACGCAGTATTTT,CAWRRSGKFRYTQYF
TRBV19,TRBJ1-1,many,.,TGTGCCAGTAGTAAGTCCGCGAACACTGAAGCTTTCTTT,CASSKSANTEAFF
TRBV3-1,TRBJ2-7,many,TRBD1,TGTGCCAGCAGCCAAGAGGGGACAGGTCTCTACGAGCAGTACTTC,CASSQEGTGLYEQYF
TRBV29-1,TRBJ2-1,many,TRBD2,TGCAGCGTTGATGTAGCGGGAGGCCAGTACAATGAGCAGTTCTTC,CSVDVAGGQYNEQFF
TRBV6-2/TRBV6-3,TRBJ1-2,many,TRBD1,TGTGCCAGCACCTTACAGGGACAGGGTTTCTATGGCTACACCTTC,CASTLQGQGFYGYTF
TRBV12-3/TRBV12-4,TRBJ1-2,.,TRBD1,TGTGCCAGCAGCCCCGGGACAGGGGTGAGTGGCTACACCTTC,CASSPGTGVSGYTF
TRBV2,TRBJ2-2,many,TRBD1,TGTGCCAGCAGTGGACAGGGCCTTTCGAACACCGGGGAGCTGTTTTTT,CASSGQGLSNTGELFF
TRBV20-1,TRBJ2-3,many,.,TGCAGTGCGAGACCGAGCACAGATACGCAGTATTTT,CSARPSTDTQYF
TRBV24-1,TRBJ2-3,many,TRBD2,TGTGCCACCAGTGAAAGGACTAGTAGGACGCAGTATTTT,CATSERTSRTQYF
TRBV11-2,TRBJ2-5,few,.,TGTGCCAGCAGCTCCTTAGCAGACTTGTCGGAGACCCAGTACTTC,CASSSLADLSETQYF
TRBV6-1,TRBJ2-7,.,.,TGTGCCAGCAGTTCTTCTGGTCTCCGCGAGCAGTACTTC,CASSSSGLREQYF
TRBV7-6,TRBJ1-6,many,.,TGTGCCAGCAGCTCTCAGGACTATAATTCACCCCTCCACTTT,CASSSQDYNSPLHF
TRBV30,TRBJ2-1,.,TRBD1,TGTGCCTGGACCCACGACAGGGGGCGGAATGAGCAGTTCTTC,CAWTHDRGRNEQFF
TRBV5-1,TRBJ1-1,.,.,TGCGCCAGCAGGGCGGTCAGTGACTCTGAAGCTTTCTTT,CASRAVSDSEAFF
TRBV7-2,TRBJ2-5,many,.,TGTGCCAGCAGCTTAGGTCGCGGTGGCGGGATCCAAGAGACCCAGTACTTC,CASSLGRGGGIQETQYF
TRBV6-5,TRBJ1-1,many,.,TGTGCCAGCAGTTACGGGGGGACTGAAGCTTTCTTT,CASSYGGTEAFF